This is a list of T cell receptor beta chains from one sample in a study of CD8+ T cells in alopecia areata. The assay was immunoSEQ multiplex PCR, and TCRdb's table has in-frame clones only and misses some. The sample lists 90,000 to 120,000 clones, under 60% seen once, with 20% to 25% in the top ten. The sequencing sample was made of NKG2D-low CD8+ T cells sorted from blood. Receptors originate from a human donor with alopecia areata. Each CDR3 is given with its conserved first and last residue. Fields, in order: clone size, V gene, D gene, J gene, CDR3 protein, CDR3 DNA. The D gene is left open where the match is weak. The size entry is marked missing in some rows and otherwise reads once, few, many or a size class.

>few|TRBV23-1|NA|TRBJ1-2
CASSQSWTQDGYTF
TGCGCCAGCAGTCAATCGTGGACTCAGGATGGCTACACCTTC
>once|TRBV2|TRBD1|TRBJ1-5
CASSEASRTGAEQPQHF
TGTGCCAGCAGTGAAGCTTCCCGGACAGGGGCAGAACAGCCCCAGCATTTT
>few|TRBV30|NA|TRBJ2-2
CAWSTGNTGELFF
TGTGCCTGGTCGACAGGGAACACCGGGGAGCTGTTTTTT
>NA|TRBV19|NA|TRBJ1-5
CASSITGEGNQPQHF
TGTGCCAGTAGTATCACTGGGGAAGGCAATCAGCCCCAGCATTTT
>NA|TRBV27|NA|TRBJ1-2
CASSLDGFNYGYTF
TGTGCCAGCAGTTTAGATGGGTTCAACTATGGCTACACCTTC
>once|TRBV9|NA|TRBJ1-1
CASSAGLSDTEAFF
TGTGCCAGCAGCGCAGGACTCTCCGACACTGAAGCTTTCTTT
>few|TRBV30|TRBD1|TRBJ2-7
CAWSEGAEQYF
TGTGCCTGGAGTGAGGGGGCCGAGCAGTACTTC
>NA|TRBV2|TRBD2|TRBJ2-7
CASKPPGGSYEQYF
TGTGCCAGCAAACCCCCGGGAGGCTCCTACGAGCAGTACTTC
>NA|TRBV5-1|NA|TRBJ1-4
CASSFKWTPNEKLFF
TGCGCCAGCAGCTTTAAGTGGACTCCAAATGAAAAACTGTTTTTT
>NA|TRBV27|NA|TRBJ2-7
CASSSGYYEQYF
TGTGCCAGCAGTAGCGGTTACTACGAGCAGTACTTC
>NA|TRBV5-1|NA|TRBJ2-1
CASRKARGDGNEQFF
TGCGCCAGCAGAAAGGCTAGAGGGGATGGCAATGAGCAGTTCTTC
>NA|TRBV28|NA|TRBJ2-7
CASSAIIYEQYF
TGTGCCAGCAGTGCCATAATTTACGAGCAGTACTTC
>NA|TRBV9|NA|TRBJ2-1
CASSVERGRLGYNEQFF
TGTGCCAGCAGCGTAGAGCGAGGACGTCTGGGGTACAATGAGCAGTTCTTC
>NA|TRBV27|TRBD1|TRBJ2-7
CASSFSGQVSYEQYF
TGTGCCAGCAGTTTTTCAGGACAGGTCTCCTACGAGCAGTACTTC
>NA|TRBV5-1|TRBD1|TRBJ2-7
CASSPTGGAGYEQYF
TGCGCCAGCAGCCCCACAGGGGGCGCCGGCTACGAGCAGTACTTC
>NA|TRBV5-1|TRBD1|TRBJ2-1
CASSSFPGQGADDEQFF
TGCGCCAGCAGCTCGTTTCCGGGACAGGGGGCGGATGATGAGCAGTTCTTC
>large|TRBV28|TRBD1|TRBJ1-1
CASSTEQGRYTEAFF
TGTGCCAGCAGCACCGAACAGGGGAGATACACTGAAGCTTTCTTT
>NA|TRBV29-1|NA|TRBJ1-2
CSVYGAGPSGYGYTF
TGCAGCGTTTACGGGGCAGGACCATCGGGCTATGGCTACACCTTC
>NA|TRBV7-3|NA|TRBJ2-1
CASSSIGGPYNEQFF
TGTGCCAGCAGCTCTATTGGGGGCCCCTACAATGAGCAGTTCTTC
>NA|TRBV29-1|TRBD1|TRBJ2-3
CSVVAGQADTQYF
TGCAGCGTTGTTGCGGGACAGGCAGATACGCAGTATTTT
>few|TRBV2|TRBD2|TRBJ2-7
CASSGTSGTRWDEQYF
TGTGCCAGCAGCGGTACGAGCGGGACTCGCTGGGACGAGCAGTACTTC
>once|TRBV4-1|NA|TRBJ1-5
CASSHSLMGDQPQHF
TGCGCCAGCAGTCACAGCCTGATGGGGGATCAGCCCCAGCATTTT
>NA|TRBV6-1|TRBD1|TRBJ1-2
CASSDPGQGVYGYTF
TGTGCCAGCAGTGATCCTGGACAGGGGGTTTATGGCTACACCTTC
>NA|TRBV19|NA|TRBJ2-5
CASSIGGGRFQETQYF
TGTGCCAGTAGTATCGGGGGAGGACGGTTTCAAGAGACCCAGTACTTC
>few|TRBV29-1|NA|TRBJ2-1
CSVPRDTSGEFF
TGCAGCGTTCCCAGAGACACCTCCGGGGAGTTCTTC
>NA|TRBV9|NA|TRBJ1-2
CASSDTYGYTF
TGTGCCAGCAGCGATACATATGGCTACACCTTC
>NA|TRBV27|NA|TRBJ1-2
CASSSGTTSYGYTF
TGTGCCAGCAGTTCAGGGACAACCTCCTATGGCTACACCTTC
>few|TRBV28|TRBD2|TRBJ2-2
CASSLAAENTGELFF
TGTGCCAGCAGCCTAGCGGCGGAGAACACCGGGGAGCTGTTTTTT
>once|TRBV6-5|TRBD2|TRBJ2-1
CASSPSGSSEQFF
TGTGCCAGCAGTCCTAGCGGGAGTTCTGAGCAGTTCTTC
>NA|TRBV5-1|TRBD1|TRBJ2-1
CASSVDRGHEQFF
TGCGCCAGCAGCGTAGACAGGGGCCATGAGCAGTTCTTC
>NA|TRBV11-1|TRBD1|TRBJ2-1
CASSFQGPDRGDEQFF
TGTGCCAGCAGCTTCCAAGGACCAGACAGGGGCGATGAGCAGTTCTTC
>few|TRBV5-1|NA|TRBJ1-1
CASSLRQGLSTEAFF
TGCGCCAGCAGCTTGAGGCAGGGGCTGAGTACTGAAGCTTTCTTT
>NA|TRBV29-1|TRBD1|TRBJ1-4
CSVEIKDRLNEKLFF
TGCAGCGTTGAAATTAAGGACAGGCTTAATGAAAAACTGTTTTTT
>few|TRBV7-9|TRBD1|TRBJ2-7
CASSPTGYEQYF
TGTGCCAGCAGCCCGACAGGGTACGAGCAGTACTTC
>NA|TRBV13|TRBD2|TRBJ2-7
CASSSGLAGGPRDEQYF
TGTGCCAGCAGCTCGGGACTAGCGGGAGGGCCAAGAGACGAGCAGTACTTC
>NA|TRBV7-9|NA|TRBJ1-2
CASSLGRASNYGYTF
TGTGCCAGCAGCTTAGGAAGGGCCTCTAACTATGGCTACACCTTC
>NA|TRBV13|NA|TRBJ2-2
CASSSMEKTWGGELFF
TGTGCCAGCAGCTCGATGGAGAAAACTTGGGGTGGGGAGCTGTTTTTT
>few|TRBV7-8|TRBD2|TRBJ2-1
CASSLNLGTSGSDSYNEQFF
TGTGCCAGCAGCCTCAACTTAGGGACTAGCGGGAGTGATTCCTACAATGAGCAGTTCTTC
>NA|TRBV5-1|TRBD1|TRBJ1-1
CASSVGQSTEAFF
TGCGCCAGCAGCGTGGGACAGAGCACTGAAGCTTTCTTT
>NA|TRBV19|NA|TRBJ2-3
CASSIFGDTQYF
TGTGCCAGTAGTATATTTGGGGATACGCAGTATTTT
>NA|TRBV5-1|NA|TRBJ2-1
CASSATSPNEQFF
TGCGCCAGCAGCGCCACTAGTCCCAATGAGCAGTTCTTC
>NA|TRBV6-5|NA|TRBJ2-4
CASSYSAGNIQYF
TGTGCCAGCAGTTACTCAGCAGGAAACATTCAGTACTTC
>NA|TRBV2|NA|TRBJ1-4
CASSAARVVTNEKLFF
TGTGCCAGCAGTGCGGCTAGGGTGGTCACTAATGAAAAACTGTTTTTT
>NA|TRBV28|NA|TRBJ2-7
CASSSGTPYEQYF
TGTGCCAGCAGTTCGGGCACCCCCTACGAGCAGTACTTC
>NA|TRBV2|NA|TRBJ1-1
CASRPGDYTEAFF
TGTGCCAGCAGGCCAGGGGATTACACTGAAGCTTTCTTT
>NA|TRBV29-1|TRBD2|TRBJ2-2
CSVGTSGSTGELFF
TGCAGCGTTGGGACTAGCGGGAGCACCGGGGAGCTGTTTTTT